This T cell receptor (beta chain) was found in a study of beta chain features in type 1 diabetes. Study-wide points: PCR might show a preference for shorter templates, equally across patients and controls. All four CD4+ subsets from Type 1 diabetes patients carried moderately but significantly shorter TCRB CDR3s. In comparison with healthy donors, patients had naive, central memory and Treg TCRB repertoires that appeared more similar. There was a possibility that cDNA sequencing over-represented cells with high TCR expression.

Populations isolated by sorting all had purity greater than 95%. Germline lookup yields CDR1 SGHAT and CDR2 FQNNGV. CDR3 length: 16 residues. Trimming at V came to 7 bases and at J to 12 bases, leaving 20 bases not matched to a gene. Notes on this clone: The antigen is unknown.

As every portion of the isolated RNA was reverse transcribed, the sequencing read expressed TCRB transcripts. TCRdb's copy holds only in-frame clones and misses some; the assay was immunoSEQ multiplex PCR. Here the sample spans about 650,000 clones, roughly an eighth being singletons. The V gene is TRBV11-2, the J gene TRBJ2-1; TRBD1 agrees at 8 bases. The sequence was collected from a man under 40 with type 1 diabetes. Sequencing was carried out using naive CD4+ T cells from blood. This CDR3 is CASNTLSGQGPFAQFF. The DNA for the CDR3 is TGTGCCAGCAACACCCTTTCAGGACAGGGTCCCTTCGCGCAGTTCTTC.